Listed below are T cell receptor beta chains from one sample, sequenced in a study of cytomegalovirus exposure and HLA in healthy donors. The method was immunoSEQ multiplex PCR; TCRdb's version includes in-frame clones alone and lacks a portion of them. This table holds roughly 20,000 clones, more than 80% found once. The sample consisted of PBMCs. These receptors were taken from a human donor in good health. Both conserved end residues are part of each CDR3. D genes are given only for firm matches. Size tells how often a clone was seen (once, few, many) or the class of an expanded clone, and some rows leave it out.

v_call: TRBV4-2
clone_size: -
j_call: TRBJ2-3
d_call: TRBD1
cdr3_nt: TGTGCCAGCAGCCAAGGGGACAGGGGTACAGATACGCAGTATTTT
cdr3_aa: CASSQGDRGTDTQYF

v_call: TRBV7-9
clone_size: -
j_call: TRBJ2-5
d_call: -
cdr3_nt: TGTGCCAGCAGCCCACAGGCCCAGGAGACCCAGTACTTC
cdr3_aa: CASSPQAQETQYF

v_call: TRBV10-2
clone_size: few
j_call: TRBJ2-3
d_call: TRBD2
cdr3_nt: TGCGCCAGCACGCGCGGCGGGAGTATAGCAGATACGCAGTATTTT
cdr3_aa: CASTRGGSIADTQYF

v_call: TRBV30
clone_size: -
j_call: TRBJ1-4
d_call: -
cdr3_nt: TGTGCCTGGACCAACACAGGTCAACTGTTTTTT
cdr3_aa: CAWTNTGQLFF

v_call: TRBV11-2
clone_size: -
j_call: TRBJ1-1
d_call: -
cdr3_nt: TGTGCTAGCTGGGAGGGTCGCATGAACACTGAAGCTTTCTTT
cdr3_aa: CASWEGRMNTEAFF

v_call: TRBV2
clone_size: few
j_call: TRBJ1-3
d_call: -
cdr3_nt: TGTGCCAGCAGATCAGGGGGAAACACCATATATTTT
cdr3_aa: CASRSGGNTIYF

v_call: TRBV7-6
clone_size: -
j_call: TRBJ1-6
d_call: TRBD1
cdr3_nt: TGTGCCAGCAGGGTCGGGACAGACGGATCACCCCTCCACTTT
cdr3_aa: CASRVGTDGSPLHF

v_call: TRBV10-1
clone_size: -
j_call: TRBJ1-1
d_call: -
cdr3_nt: TGCGCCAGCAGCGATTGGACAACCCGAGAAGCTTTCTTT
cdr3_aa: CASSDWTTREAFF

v_call: TRBV5-5
clone_size: -
j_call: TRBJ2-1
d_call: -
cdr3_nt: TGTGCCAGCAGCTTGGCCGCAGGCAACAATGAGCAGTTCTTC
cdr3_aa: CASSLAAGNNEQFF

v_call: TRBV15
clone_size: -
j_call: TRBJ2-1
d_call: -
cdr3_nt: TGTGCCACCAGCAGACCTGGACTGAGCTCCTACAATGAGCAGTTCTTC
cdr3_aa: CATSRPGLSSYNEQFF

v_call: TRBV2
clone_size: -
j_call: TRBJ2-7
d_call: -
cdr3_nt: TGTGCCAGCAGATCCCGGGTAGTGTCCTCCTACGAGCAGTACTTC
cdr3_aa: CASRSRVVSSYEQYF

v_call: TRBV27
clone_size: -
j_call: TRBJ1-3
d_call: -
cdr3_nt: TGTGCCAGCTCCCTTTTGCCCCCTTACAGGGAAAGCGAGGGGCCTGGAAACACCATATATTTT
cdr3_aa: CASSLLPPYRESEGPGNTIYF

v_call: TRBV6-4
clone_size: -
j_call: TRBJ2-7
d_call: -
cdr3_nt: TGTGCCAGCAGCGCCCAGACAGACTGCTACGAGCAGTACTTC
cdr3_aa: CASSAQTDCYEQYF

v_call: TRBV15
clone_size: few
j_call: TRBJ2-3
d_call: -
cdr3_nt: TGTGCCACCAGCCAGCGGGTACCGTTCACAGATACGCAGTATTTT
cdr3_aa: CATSQRVPFTDTQYF

v_call: TRBV5-1
clone_size: -
j_call: TRBJ2-7
d_call: -
cdr3_nt: TGCGCCAGCAGCTTGGCCCGGGCGGGGTCTCTATCCTACGAGCAGTACTTC
cdr3_aa: CASSLARAGSLSYEQYF

v_call: TRBV9
clone_size: -
j_call: TRBJ2-1
d_call: TRBD2
cdr3_nt: TGTGCCAGCAGCCCGCAGAGGACTAGCGGGGGGAGGGAGTTCTTC
cdr3_aa: CASSPQRTSGGREFF

v_call: TRBV18
clone_size: -
j_call: TRBJ1-2
d_call: -
cdr3_nt: TGTGCCAGCTCACCGGACAGTTCATCGTTTCGTGGCTACACCTTC
cdr3_aa: CASSPDSSSFRGYTF

v_call: TRBV10-2
clone_size: once
j_call: TRBJ1-2
d_call: TRBD1
cdr3_nt: TGCGCCAGCAGTCGACAGGGGGCGAATGGCTACACCTTC
cdr3_aa: CASSRQGANGYTF

v_call: TRBV7-3
clone_size: -
j_call: TRBJ2-3
d_call: -
cdr3_nt: TGTGCCAGCAGCTTAACGCCTACTAGCACAGATACGCAGTATTTT
cdr3_aa: CASSLTPTSTDTQYF

v_call: TRBV2
clone_size: -
j_call: TRBJ2-7
d_call: -
cdr3_nt: TGTGCCAGCAGTGGGGACTTCGCCTACGAGCAGTACTTC
cdr3_aa: CASSGDFAYEQYF

v_call: TRBV9
clone_size: -
j_call: TRBJ2-1
d_call: TRBD1
cdr3_nt: TGTGCCAGCAGCGTAGCCGGGACAGTCTCCTACAATGAGCAGTTCTTC
cdr3_aa: CASSVAGTVSYNEQFF

v_call: TRBV2
clone_size: -
j_call: TRBJ2-3
d_call: TRBD1
cdr3_nt: TGTGCCAGCAGAGCGGACAGGGGGCGCGGAGATACGCAGTATTTT
cdr3_aa: CASRADRGRGDTQYF

v_call: TRBV6-5
clone_size: few
j_call: TRBJ1-3
d_call: TRBD1
cdr3_nt: TGTGCCAGCAGTTACAGCAGGGGGCTTGGAAACACCATATATTTT
cdr3_aa: CASSYSRGLGNTIYF

v_call: TRBV28
clone_size: -
j_call: TRBJ2-7
d_call: -
cdr3_nt: TGTGCCAGCAGAGAACCTCCAGGGTACGAGCAGTACTTC
cdr3_aa: CASREPPGYEQYF

v_call: TRBV5-4
clone_size: few
j_call: TRBJ1-2
d_call: TRBD1
cdr3_nt: TGTGCCAGCAGCTTGGCCGGGACAGGGAGTCACTATGGCTACACCTTC
cdr3_aa: CASSLAGTGSHYGYTF

v_call: TRBV9
clone_size: -
j_call: TRBJ2-5
d_call: TRBD1
cdr3_nt: TGTGCCAGCAGCGTAGAGGGACAGGGGAGGGAGACCCAGTACTTC
cdr3_aa: CASSVEGQGRETQYF

v_call: TRBV7-9
clone_size: -
j_call: TRBJ2-5
d_call: -
cdr3_nt: TGTGCCAGCAGCTTAAGAGAGAAAGAGACCCAGTACTTC
cdr3_aa: CASSLREKETQYF

v_call: TRBV30
clone_size: -
j_call: TRBJ1-2
d_call: -
cdr3_nt: TGTGCCTGGAGTGGCTACCTTCGGGGGACGGGGGGCTACACCTTC
cdr3_aa: CAWSGYLRGTGGYTF

v_call: TRBV7-6
clone_size: -
j_call: TRBJ1-3
d_call: TRBD1
cdr3_nt: TGTGCCAGCAGCTGGACAGGGGCTGGAAACACCATATATTTT
cdr3_aa: CASSWTGAGNTIYF

v_call: TRBV4-3
clone_size: few
j_call: TRBJ1-4
d_call: -
cdr3_nt: TGCGCCAGCAGCCAAGATCGGGGGGAAAAACTGTTTTTT
cdr3_aa: CASSQDRGEKLFF

v_call: TRBV6-4
clone_size: -
j_call: TRBJ2-7
d_call: TRBD1
cdr3_nt: TGTGCCAGCAGTGGCTTAAACCCGGACAGGGAGCCATCCTACGAGCAGTACTTC
cdr3_aa: CASSGLNPDREPSYEQYF

v_call: TRBV11-2
clone_size: -
j_call: TRBJ2-7
d_call: TRBD1
cdr3_nt: TGTGCCAGCAGCCAAGGGTTGGGACAGGGGGCCTCGTACGAGCAGTACTTC
cdr3_aa: CASSQGLGQGASYEQYF

v_call: TRBV29-1
clone_size: few
j_call: TRBJ2-7
d_call: TRBD1
cdr3_nt: TGCAGCGGAGGACAGGGAAGCTCCTACGAGCAGTACTTC
cdr3_aa: CSGGQGSSYEQYF

v_call: TRBV5-1
clone_size: -
j_call: TRBJ2-7
d_call: TRBD2
cdr3_nt: TGCGCCAGCAGCTTTCCTCCTAGCGGGGGGGACTACGAGCAGTACTTC
cdr3_aa: CASSFPPSGGDYEQYF

v_call: TRBV2
clone_size: -
j_call: TRBJ1-4
d_call: -
cdr3_nt: TGTGCCAGCAGTGAAGAAGCGGGAAATGAAAAACTGTTTTTT
cdr3_aa: CASSEEAGNEKLFF

v_call: TRBV19
clone_size: -
j_call: TRBJ1-5
d_call: -
cdr3_nt: TGTGCCAGTAGTTCCTCCCATCAGGACAATCAGCCCCAGCATTTT
cdr3_aa: CASSSSHQDNQPQHF

v_call: TRBV7-9
clone_size: -
j_call: TRBJ2-5
d_call: -
cdr3_nt: TGTGCCAGCAGCTCTCCCAGGGGTCAAGAGACCCAGTACTTC
cdr3_aa: CASSSPRGQETQYF

v_call: TRBV13
clone_size: -
j_call: TRBJ2-7
d_call: TRBD1
cdr3_nt: TGTGCCAGCAGCGTACGACAGGGGGCGAGGAACGAGCAGTACTTC
cdr3_aa: CASSVRQGARNEQYF

v_call: TRBV7-9
clone_size: -
j_call: TRBJ2-5
d_call: TRBD1
cdr3_nt: TGTGCCAGCAGCCCTTACGAGGGGGCTATGGAGACCCAGTACTTC
cdr3_aa: CASSPYEGAMETQYF

v_call: TRBV6-5
clone_size: -
j_call: TRBJ2-6
d_call: -
cdr3_nt: TGTGCCAGCAGTTCGACAGTCTCTGGGGCCAACGTCCTGACTTTC
cdr3_aa: CASSSTVSGANVLTF

v_call: TRBV13
clone_size: -
j_call: TRBJ2-2
d_call: -
cdr3_nt: TGTGCCAGCAGCTTGACGGGGGCGAACACCGGGGAGCTGTTTTTT
cdr3_aa: CASSLTGANTGELFF

v_call: TRBV6-6
clone_size: -
j_call: TRBJ1-2
d_call: -
cdr3_nt: TGTGCCAGCCACACACAAGCTAACTATGGCTACACCTTC
cdr3_aa: CASHTQANYGYTF

v_call: TRBV15
clone_size: -
j_call: TRBJ1-4
d_call: -
cdr3_nt: TGTGCCACCAGCAGAGGTACTGAGGGAACTAATGAAAAACTGTTTTTT
cdr3_aa: CATSRGTEGTNEKLFF

v_call: TRBV19
clone_size: -
j_call: TRBJ1-2
d_call: -
cdr3_nt: TGTGCCAGTAGTATTGGGGGGAACTATGGCTACACCTTC
cdr3_aa: CASSIGGNYGYTF

v_call: TRBV7-2
clone_size: -
j_call: TRBJ2-3
d_call: -
cdr3_nt: TGTGCCAGCAGTCCCCAGATATCAGGAGGGACTAGCACAGATACGCAGTATTTT
cdr3_aa: CASSPQISGGTSTDTQYF

v_call: TRBV6-5
clone_size: -
j_call: TRBJ1-1
d_call: -
cdr3_nt: TGTGCCAGCAAGAGCGCGACCGCCGAAGCTTTCTTT
cdr3_aa: CASKSATAEAFF

v_call: TRBV9
clone_size: -
j_call: TRBJ2-7
d_call: TRBD1
cdr3_nt: TGTGCCAGCAGCCCCCGGGGCCCGGGACAGGGGTCCTACGAGCAGTACTTC
cdr3_aa: CASSPRGPGQGSYEQYF

v_call: TRBV6-1
clone_size: -
j_call: TRBJ1-5
d_call: TRBD1
cdr3_nt: TGTGCCAGCACTCCCCATGGGACAGATAATCAGCCCCAGCATTTT
cdr3_aa: CASTPHGTDNQPQHF

v_call: TRBV10-3
clone_size: -
j_call: TRBJ1-1
d_call: TRBD1
cdr3_nt: TGTGCCATCAGCGCAGGGGGCGGCACTGAAGCTTTCTTT
cdr3_aa: CAISAGGGTEAFF

v_call: TRBV7-9
clone_size: -
j_call: TRBJ1-2
d_call: TRBD1
cdr3_nt: TGTGCCAGCAGCCAGGGGGGAAACTATGGCTACACCTTC
cdr3_aa: CASSQGGNYGYTF

v_call: TRBV2
clone_size: -
j_call: TRBJ1-5
d_call: TRBD1
cdr3_nt: TGTGCCAGCGGTCAGGGACAGGGACGCCCCAATCAGCCCCAGCATTTT
cdr3_aa: CASGQGQGRPNQPQHF

v_call: TRBV7-9
clone_size: once
j_call: TRBJ2-1
d_call: -
cdr3_nt: TGTGCCAGCAGCCTTAGTAATGAGCAGTTCTTC
cdr3_aa: CASSLSNEQFF

v_call: TRBV5-1
clone_size: once
j_call: TRBJ2-2
d_call: -
cdr3_nt: TGCGCCAGCAGCTTGGAGTCCGGGGTCGGGGAGCTGTTTTTT
cdr3_aa: CASSLESGVGELFF

v_call: TRBV15
clone_size: -
j_call: TRBJ1-1
d_call: -
cdr3_nt: TGTGCCACCAAGAACCAGGCGAACACTGAAGCTTTCTTT
cdr3_aa: CATKNQANTEAFF

v_call: TRBV15
clone_size: -
j_call: TRBJ2-7
d_call: -
cdr3_nt: TGTGCCACCAGCAATCTAAACAGCTACGAGCAGTACTTC
cdr3_aa: CATSNLNSYEQYF

v_call: TRBV9
clone_size: -
j_call: TRBJ1-1
d_call: -
cdr3_nt: TGTGCCAGCAGCGTAGTGTCCAAGAACACTGAAGCTTTCTTT
cdr3_aa: CASSVVSKNTEAFF

v_call: TRBV4-3
clone_size: -
j_call: TRBJ2-1
d_call: -
cdr3_nt: TGCGCCAGCAGCCAAGGAGGGCGAACACGGGATGAGCAGTTCTTC
cdr3_aa: CASSQGGRTRDEQFF